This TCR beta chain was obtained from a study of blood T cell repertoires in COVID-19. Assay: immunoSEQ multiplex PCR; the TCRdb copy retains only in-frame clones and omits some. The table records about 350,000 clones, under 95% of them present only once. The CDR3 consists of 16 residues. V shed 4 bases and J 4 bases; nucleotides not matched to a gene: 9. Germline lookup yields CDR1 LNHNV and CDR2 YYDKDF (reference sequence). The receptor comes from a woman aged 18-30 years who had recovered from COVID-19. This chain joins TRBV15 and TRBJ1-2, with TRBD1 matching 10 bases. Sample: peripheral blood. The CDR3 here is CATSIGTGVSSYGYTF. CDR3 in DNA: TGTGCCACCAGCATCGGGACAGGGGTTTCGAGCTATGGCTACACCTTC.